These 23 T cell receptor beta chains share one sample of origin, sequenced in a study of T cell responses to AZD1222 COVID-19 vaccine. Sequenced by immunoSEQ multiplex PCR; TCRdb stores in-frame clones only, minus some. Of roughly 130,000 clones listed, about 91% are singletons. The sample was peripheral blood, taken on day 0 of AZD1222 vaccination. The receptors here all came from an adult in good health.

This clone occurred a few times. The chain uses TRBV7-2 and TRBJ2-7; perhaps TRBD2 as D (5 bases). The CDR3 is 14 residues long. V shed 4 bases and J shed 2 bases, with 12 bases lying between them. Germline V gene lookup returns CDR1 SGHTA and CDR2 FQGNSA. The CDR3 protein is CASSSQWGAYEQYF. The CDR3, as DNA: TGTGCCAGCAGCTCCCAATGGGGAGCCTACGAGCAGTACTTC.

The chain carries TRBV5-1 and TRBJ1-2; 10 nucleotides agree with TRBD1. Per germline, CDR1 SGHRS and CDR2 YFSETQ. J was trimmed by 6 bases and V by 6 bases; bases with no gene match: 11. This CDR3 has 15 amino acids. CDR3 nucleotide sequence: TGCGCCAGCATCTTATTCCCCGGGACAGGGGATGGCTACACCTTC. Its translation: CASILFPGTGDGYTF. The complete variable domain, with remaining parts taken from reference TRBV5-1 and TRBJ1-2, reads KAGVTQTPRYLIKTRGQQVTLSCSPISGHRSVSWYQQTPGQGLQFLFEYFSETQRNKGNFPGRFSGRQFSNSRSEMNVSTLELGDSALYLCASILFPGTGDGYTFGSGTRLTVV.

This CDR3 reads CASDPTGLDRLYEQYF. The CDR3 DNA reads TGTGCCAGCGATCCCACAGGGTTGGACAGGCTCTACGAGCAGTACTTC. The chain is built from TRBV6-4 and TRBJ2-7; 7 positions agree with TRBD1. The CDR3 extends over 16 amino acids. V lost 8 bases and J lost 3; bases outside the gene matches: 16. Looked up from germline, CDR1 is MRHNA and CDR2 is SNTAGT.

This sequence joins TRBV11-2 and TRBJ1-1, with a tentative D call TRBD1 (5 bases). The CDR3 length is 12 residues. Germline V CDR1 and CDR2: SGHAT, FQNNGV. Trimming left V 5 bases short and J 10 bases short, with 14 bases between. CDR3 in amino acids: CASSRGGAVAFF. The CDR3 nucleotides are TGTGCCAGCAGCCGCGGAGGGGCGGTAGCTTTCTTT.

This chain links TRBV7-9 with TRBJ1-4, with unresolved D. CDR1 is SEHNR and CDR2 is FQNEAQ in the germline V gene (reference sequence). V lost 4 bases and J lost 3, with 3 bases in between. The CDR3 loop spans 12 amino acids. This CDR3 is CASSYSNEKLFF. The CDR3 DNA reads as TGTGCCAGCAGCTACTCTAATGAAAAACTGTTTTTT.

This clone was seen just once. This chain uses TRBV5-1 with TRBJ1-1, with D possibly TRBD1 on 6 matching bases. Looked up from germline, CDR1 is SGHRS and CDR2 is YFSETQ. V shed 0 bases and J shed 4 bases, with 10 bases lying between them. This CDR3 is built from 14 residues. CDR3 coding DNA: TGCGCCAGCAGCTTGGAGGGGGTGATCACTGAAGCTTTCTTT. Translated, it gives CASSLEGVITEAFF.

The V and J genes are TRBV5-4 and TRBJ2-4; no firm D call. The CDR3 consists of 12 residues. V was clipped by 1 base and J by 9 bases, with 8 bases between them. Germline V gene lookup returns CDR1 SGHNT and CDR2 YYREEE (reference sequence). The CDR3 nucleotides are TGTGCCAGCAGCTTGCCGCAAAGCATTCAGTACTTC. Its translation is CASSLPQSIQYF. The whole variable domain, filled in from reference TRBV5-4 and TRBJ2-4, reads ETGVTQSPTHLIKTRGQQVTLRCSSQSGHNTVSWYQQALGQGPQFIFQYYREEENGRGNFPPRFSGLQFPNYSSELNVNALELDDSALYLCASSLPQSIQYFGAGTRLSVL.

This chain joins TRBV11-1 and TRBJ2-3; 8 nucleotides line up with TRBD1. The length of the CDR3 is 16 residues. Germline lookup yields CDR1 SGHAT and CDR2 FQDESV (reference sequence). V was pared by 5 bases and J by 5 bases, with 12 bases of the junction left unmatched. This chain's CDR3 is CASSQGQGRGGDTQYF. DNA for the CDR3: TGTGCCAGCAGCCAAGGACAGGGCAGAGGAGGAGATACGCAGTATTTT.

The rearrangement joins TRBV5-4 to TRBJ2-4; perhaps D is TRBD1 or TRBD2 (5 bases each). The germline gives CDR1 SGHNT, CDR2 YYREEE (reference sequence). This CDR3 is 14 amino acids long. Trimming took off 4 bases at V and 10 bases at J, with 18 bases between the two ends. This chain's CDR3 is CASSKDMGVWIQYF. CDR3 DNA: TGTGCCAGCAGCAAGGACATGGGAGTTTGGATTCAGTACTTC.

The rearrangement uses TRBV5-4 and TRBJ1-6; D is unclear. The CDR3 has 13 residues. The V and J ends lost 2 bases and 5 bases respectively, with 5 bases between them. Per germline, CDR1 SGHNT and CDR2 YYREEE (reference sequence). The DNA for the CDR3 is TGTGCCAGCAGCTTCGGTAATAATTCACCCCTCCACTTT. This translates into CASSFGNNSPLHF.

This chain joins TRBV11-2 and TRBJ1-3, with TRBD1 matching over 7 bases. The CDR3 sequence is 14 residues long. V lost 1 base, J lost 4 bases, and 1 base stayed unmatched. Germline V gives CDR1 SGHAT, CDR2 FQNNGV. CDR3 residues: CASSLGTGGNTIYF. The DNA for the CDR3 is TGTGCCAGCAGCTTAGGGACAGGCGGAAACACCATATATTTT.

The CDR3 bases are TGCGCCAGCAGTGATCAGGACGAGACTTATCCCGGGGAGCTGTTTTTT. Protein sequence: CASSDQDETYPGELFF. The rearrangement joins TRBV10-1 to TRBJ2-2, with D unclear. The germline V gene encodes CDR1 WNHNN and CDR2 SYGVQD (reference sequence). CDR3 length equals 16 residues. Trimming took 3 bases from V and 6 from J, leaving 17 bases between them.

The chain's CDR3 is CASSEEVRWSQHF. The CDR3 DNA follows: TGTGCCAGCAGCGAAGAGGTGAGGTGGTCCCAGCATTTT. V is TRBV7-2 and J is TRBJ1-5; D remains unclear. The CDR3 loop spans 13 amino acids. CDR1 and CDR2 (germline): SGHTA, FQGNSA. Trimming took off 5 bases at V and 11 bases at J, with 16 bases between the two ends.

The rearrangement links TRBV15 to TRBJ1-3, with 9 bases matching TRBD1. The germline V gene encodes CDR1 LNHNV and CDR2 YYDKDF (reference sequence). This CDR3 is built from 17 residues. Losses at the gene ends were 2 bases for V and 0 bases for J; bases not matched to a gene: 5. CDR3 sequence: CATSRPGTGISGNTIYF. Written as DNA, the CDR3 is TGTGCCACCAGCAGACCAGGGACAGGGATCTCTGGAAACACCATATATTTT.

The genes are TRBV4-3 and TRBJ1-1, with unresolved D. The CDR3 consists of 16 residues. Germline CDR1 reads LGHNA; CDR2 reads YSLEER. V was clipped by 4 bases and J by 0 bases, with 15 bases between them. The CDR3 spells CASSRNIQFLNTEAFF. The CDR3 nucleotides are TGCGCCAGCAGCCGCAACATACAGTTCCTGAACACTGAAGCTTTCTTT.

This chain joins TRBV19 and TRBJ1-2; 7 bases are shared with TRBD1. The CDR3 is 15 amino acids. Germline V gene lookup returns CDR1 LNHDA and CDR2 SQIVND (reference sequence). The V and J ends lost 5 bases and 2 bases, in that order; junction bases with no gene match: 8. CDR3 in DNA: TGTGCCAGTAGTTTCCCCAGACAGGGCAACTATGGCTACACCTTC. Its translation is CASSFPRQGNYGYTF. The full variable domain, completed using reference TRBV19 and TRBJ1-2, is DGGITQSPKYLFRKEGQNVTLSCEQNLNHDAMYWYRQDPGQGLRLIYYSQIVNDFQKGDIAEGYSVSREKKESFPLTVTSAQKNPTAFYLCASSFPRQGNYGYTFGSGTRLTVV.

CDR3 nucleotide sequence: TGTGCCAGCAGCTTAGTAGGGGTCGGAAACACCATATATTTT. This sequence encodes CASSLVGVGNTIYF. The gene calls are TRBV7-9 and TRBJ1-3, with D possibly matching TRBD1 (5 bases). Germline V gene lookup returns CDR1 SEHNR and CDR2 FQNEAQ (reference sequence). Trimming cost V 1 base and J 4 bases, with 8 bases left between them. The CDR3 sequence is 14 residues long.

This chain links TRBV25-1 with TRBJ2-5; D possibly matches TRBD1 or TRBD2 (5 bases each). Trimming took off 4 bases at V and 9 bases at J, with 9 bases between the two ends. CDR1 MGHDK and CDR2 SYGVNS come from the germline V gene. This CDR3 has 11 amino acids. In nucleotides, the CDR3 is TGTGCCAGCAGTGTACTAGGGGCCCAGTACTTC. This codes for CASSVLGAQYF.

The rearrangement links TRBV5-4 to TRBJ2-1; 7 nucleotides line up with TRBD2. CDR3 length: 15 residues. Germline values: CDR1 SGHNT, CDR2 YYREEE (reference sequence). CDR3 in amino acids: CATKRGGSSYNEQFF. DNA for the CDR3: TGTGCTACGAAGAGGGGAGGGTCTTCCTACAATGAGCAGTTCTTC. The whole variable domain, filled in from reference TRBV5-4 and TRBJ2-1, reads ETGVTQSPTHLIKTRGQQVTLRCSSQSGHNTVSWYQQALGQGPQFIFQYYREEENGRGNFPPRFSGLQFPNYSSELNVNALELDDSALYLCATKRGGSSYNEQFFGPGTRLTVL.

This sequence joins TRBV5-1 and TRBJ2-1; D uncertain. Germline V CDR1 and CDR2: SGHRS, YFSETQ. The CDR3 length is 16 residues. The V end lost 4 bases, the J end lost 1 base, and 15 bases lay between the germline ends. CDR3 amino acids: CASSPELVSSYNEQFF. As DNA, the CDR3 is TGCGCCAGCAGCCCGGAGCTGGTTTCGTCCTACAATGAGCAGTTCTTC.

The rearrangement joins TRBV9 to TRBJ2-2; no clear D. CDR1 SGDLS and CDR2 YYNGEE come from the germline V gene. Trimming pared 0 bases from V and 2 bases from J, leaving 8 bases between. CDR3 length: 15 residues. The CDR3 DNA is TGTGCCAGCAGCGTAGATCGCGCAAACACCGGGGAGCTGTTTTTT. The encoded protein is CASSVDRANTGELFF.

CDR3 protein: CASSLNPGSAPSPLHF. The CDR3 nucleotides read TGTGCCAGCAGCTTAAATCCAGGGTCCGCTCCTTCACCCCTCCACTTT. This chain joins TRBV11-2 and TRBJ1-6, with D perhaps matching TRBD1 (5 bases). V was trimmed by 2 bases and J by 9 bases, leaving 17 bases between them. CDR1 SGHAT and CDR2 FQNNGV come from the germline V gene. CDR3 length equals 16 residues.

The chain links TRBV7-3 to TRBJ2-1, with 7 bases identical to TRBD1. The J segment lost 5 bases and the V segment lost 5 bases, leaving 3 bases of the junction unmatched. Germline V gene lookup returns CDR1 SGHTA and CDR2 FQGTGA. The CDR3 sequence is 13 residues long. The CDR3, as DNA: TGTGCCAGCAGCGCCCAGGGGGACAATGAGCAGTTCTTC. Translated: CASSAQGDNEQFF.